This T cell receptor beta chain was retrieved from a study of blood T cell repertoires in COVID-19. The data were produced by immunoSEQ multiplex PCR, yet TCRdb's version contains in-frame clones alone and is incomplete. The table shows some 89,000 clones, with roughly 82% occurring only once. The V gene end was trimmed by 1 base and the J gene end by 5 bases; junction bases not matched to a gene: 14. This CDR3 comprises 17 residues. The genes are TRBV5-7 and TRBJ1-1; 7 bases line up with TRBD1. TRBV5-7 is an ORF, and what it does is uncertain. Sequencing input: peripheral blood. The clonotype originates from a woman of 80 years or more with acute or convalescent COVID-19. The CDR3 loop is CASSLSKWQGEKTEAFF. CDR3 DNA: TGTGCCAGCAGCTTGTCTAAATGGCAGGGGGAGAAAACTGAAGCTTTCTTT.